The present T cell receptor (beta chain) was sequenced within a study of blood T cell repertoires in COVID-19. Across the whole study: Sites in the United States, Italy and Spain provided acute and convalescent COVID-19 samples. Nucleic acid was either cDNA or gDNA, and it came from T cells, B-cell-depleted T cells, or PBMCs.

The data were produced by immunoSEQ multiplex PCR, yet TCRdb's version contains in-frame clones alone and is incomplete. The sample records 90,000 to 140,000 clones, roughly 80% being singletons. Germline V lookup: CDR1 LGHDT, CDR2 YNNKEL (reference sequence). V lost 4 bases to trimming and J lost 4 bases; unmatched junction nucleotides: 7. The CDR3 contains 16 residues. The receptor's source is an elderly woman with acute or convalescent COVID-19. This chain connects TRBV3-1 (or the pseudogene TRBV3-2) to TRBJ2-1; 10 bases map to TRBD1. Sequenced input: peripheral blood. CDR3 region: CASSPRTGGIYNEQFF. CDR3 in DNA: TGTGCCAGCAGCCCCCGGACAGGGGGGATATACAATGAGCAGTTCTTC.